The clone carrying this TCR beta chain has just one count. V trimming: 4 bases; J trimming: 2 bases; junction bases outside the gene matches: 4. Germline V gives CDR1 KGHSH, CDR2 LQKENI. This CDR3 spans 14 amino acids. The sample originates from a study of blood T cell repertoires in COVID-19. At the level of the study: Material from acute and convalescent COVID-19 was sourced from the United States, Italy and Spain. From T cells, B-cell-depleted T cells, or PBMCs came the material, which was cDNA or gDNA.

Original methodology: For nucleated cells, counts were estimated from reference gene primer amplification. Measured with immunoSEQ multiplex PCR; TCRdb has only the in-frame clones, and not every one. D and trimming were read from the DNA, whereas the V and J calls and clone size are those reported in that table. The sample holds under 250,000 clones, 80% to 90% seen once. The TCR was taken from a human donor in a cohort sampled during active COVID-19. This rearrangement joins TRBV18 to TRBJ1-2; 7 nucleotides match TRBD1. Sequenced sample: peripheral blood. The CDR3 nucleotides are TGTGCCAGCTCACTTCCGGGACAGAACTATGGCTACACCTTC. It codes for CASSLPGQNYGYTF.